The 32 T cell receptor beta chains reported below all come from one sample, sequenced in a study of blood T cell repertoires in COVID-19. Some clones are missing from TCRdb's copy, which holds only in-frame ones; the method was immunoSEQ multiplex PCR. The sample gives 150,000 to 200,000 clones, approximately 78% of which show up once; approximately 11% is in the top ten. The sample consisted of peripheral blood. These receptors were collected from a human donor in a cohort sampled during active COVID-19.

This chain uses TRBV25-1 with TRBJ1-2, with D perhaps TRBD1 (6 bases). The ends were cut back, 4 bases at V and 0 bases at J, with 15 bases in the middle. The V gene's germline CDR1 is MGHDK and CDR2 SYGVNS. The length of the CDR3 is 16 residues. CDR3 residues: CASSAWTANSNYGYTF. The CDR3 DNA sequence: TGTGCCAGCAGTGCCTGGACAGCTAATTCTAACTATGGCTACACCTTC.

This clone was observed at least ten times. The chain joins TRBV25-1 to TRBJ1-2, with 7 bases identical to TRBD1. Germline values: CDR1 MGHDK, CDR2 SYGVNS. Trimming took 5 bases from V and 4 from J; bases not matched to a gene: 13. This CDR3 has 16 amino acids. The CDR3 loop reads CASSRFETGQLYGYTF. The CDR3 nucleotides read TGTGCCAGCAGTAGGTTTGAGACGGGACAGCTCTATGGCTACACCTTC.

The chain joins TRBV19 to TRBJ2-2; D is possibly TRBD2 (6 bases). V lost 3 bases and J lost 6, with 14 bases in between. Germline lookup yields CDR1 LNHDA and CDR2 SQIVND (reference sequence). The CDR3 contains 15 residues. CDR3 in amino acids: CASSIGGSVAGELFF. CDR3 sequence (DNA): TGTGCCAGTAGTATCGGGGGATCGGTGGCCGGGGAGCTGTTTTTT.

A few counts support this clone. This sequence joins TRBV6-4 and TRBJ2-7; 14 bases align to TRBD2. The CDR3 contains 14 residues. J was trimmed by 6 bases and V by 2 bases; bases with no gene match: 0. From germline, CDR1 is MRHNA and CDR2 SNTAGT. This CDR3 is CASSDGTSGSEQYF. CDR3 sequence (DNA): TGTGCCAGCAGTGACGGGACTAGCGGGAGCGAGCAGTACTTC.

This chain joins TRBV5-6 and TRBJ2-2, with D tentatively TRBD1 (6 bases). V lost 2 bases and J 0 bases, leaving 11 bases between the germline ends. The CDR3 is made up of 16 amino acids. Per germline, CDR1 SGHDT and CDR2 YYEEEE. As DNA, the CDR3 is TGTGCCAGCAGCTTAGGTAACAGGGCGAACACCGGGGAGCTGTTTTTT. Translating gives CASSLGNRANTGELFF.

This chain joins TRBV14 and TRBJ2-7; D possibly corresponds to TRBD2 (6 bases). Between the trimmed V and J ends, which lost 0 bases and 7 bases, there was a span of 10 bases. The germline V gene has CDR1 SGHDN and CDR2 FVKESK. The CDR3 spans 13 residues. The CDR3 nucleotides read TGTGCCAGCAGCCAAGATTTGGGGAGGGAGCAGTACTTC. Translating gives CASSQDLGREQYF.

The chain carries TRBV3-1 (or the pseudogene TRBV3-2) and TRBJ1-2; no clear D. CDR1 is LGHDT and CDR2 is YNNKEL in the germline V gene (reference sequence). Trimming removed 8 bases from V and 4 bases from J, with 11 bases in between. CDR3 length: 12 amino acids. As DNA, the CDR3 is TGTGCCAGCGGCCCCGGCGGCTATGGCTACACCTTC. Translation gives CASGPGGYGYTF.

This chain connects TRBV4-3 to TRBJ1-5; 10 bases match TRBD1. The V gene's germline CDR1 is LGHNA and CDR2 YSLEER. This CDR3 region has 18 residues. Losses at the gene ends were 0 bases for V and 7 bases for J; bases not matched to a gene: 12. The CDR3 DNA follows: TGCGCCAGCAGCCAAGATCTCCCCCGACAGGGGGCATACCAGCCCCAGCATTTT. Protein product: CASSQDLPRQGAYQPQHF.

The J gene is TRBJ2-2, the V gene TRBV2; TRBD2 agrees at 9 bases. From germline, CDR1 is SNHLY and CDR2 FYNNEI. This CDR3 has 14 residues. V gave up 1 base and J gave up 7 bases; unmatched junction bases: 1. CDR3 residues: CASSEGLAVGELFF. DNA for the CDR3: TGTGCCAGCAGTGAAGGACTAGCGGTCGGGGAGCTGTTTTTT. Supplemented by reference TRBV2 and TRBJ2-2, the full variable domain reads EPEVTQTPSHQVTQMGQEVILRCVPISNHLYFYWYRQILGQKVEFLVSFYNNEISEKSEIFDDQFSVERPDGSNFTLKIRSTKLEDSAMYFCASSEGLAVGELFFGEGSRLTVL.

The chain carries TRBV27 and TRBJ2-5, with 8 bases identical to TRBD1. The V segment lost 6 bases and the J segment 4 bases; nucleotides outside the gene matches: 4. Germline V gene sequence: CDR1 MNHEY, CDR2 SMNVEV (reference sequence). This CDR3 comprises 13 residues. The CDR3 nucleotides read TGTGCCAGCAGACCGACAGGGGTAGAGACCCAGTACTTC. It encodes CASRPTGVETQYF.

The CDR3 region is CASSLGQGAPSYNEQFF. The CDR3 DNA is TGCGCCAGCAGCTTAGGACAGGGCGCCCCATCCTACAATGAGCAGTTCTTC. This chain connects TRBV5-1 to TRBJ2-1; 8 bases align to TRBD1. Germline CDR1 is SGHRS and CDR2 is YFSETQ. This CDR3 spans 17 amino acids. Trimming cost V 2 bases and J 1 base; bases outside gene matches: 8.

V usage is TRBV5-1 and J usage is TRBJ2-5; D is undetermined. The CDR3 has 13 amino acids. Germline CDR1 reads SGHRS; CDR2 reads YFSETQ. Trimming pared 0 bases from V and 0 bases from J, leaving 3 bases between. The CDR3, as DNA: TGCGCCAGCAGCTTGGGAGACCAAGAGACCCAGTACTTC. It encodes CASSLGDQETQYF.

The chain employs TRBV5-6 and TRBJ2-4, with 8 bases aligning to TRBD1. CDR3 length: 17 residues. V was clipped by 0 bases and J by 0 bases; unmatched bases: 5. Germline V gene sequence: CDR1 SGHDT, CDR2 YYEEEE. The chain's CDR3 is CASSLARTGIAKNIQYF. In DNA form, the CDR3 reads TGTGCCAGCAGCTTGGCGCGGACAGGGATAGCCAAAAACATTCAGTACTTC.

The chain is built from TRBV6-5 and TRBJ1-5, with 12 nucleotides matching TRBD1. CDR1 is MNHEY, CDR2 SVGAGI, per germline. The length of the CDR3 is 15 residues. Trimming took 5 bases from V and 7 from J; bases not matched to a gene: 6. The CDR3 DNA reads TGTGCCAGCAGTAGGGGACAGGGGGCCGGGCAGCCCCAGCATTTT. Translated: CASSRGQGAGQPQHF.

This clone was detected a few times. The chain links TRBV4-3 to TRBJ1-3; 7 bases match TRBD1. The CDR3 is made up of 16 amino acids. Germline loops: CDR1 LGHNA, CDR2 YSLEER. V lost 1 base and J lost 2; bases outside the gene matches: 5. Here the CDR3 reads CASSQVRQGPGNTIYF. CDR3 bases: TGCGCCAGCAGCCAAGTGAGACAGGGCCCTGGAAACACCATATATTTT.

The V gene is TRBV6-5, the J gene TRBJ1-6, with 7 nucleotides matching TRBD1. Germline lookup yields CDR1 MNHEY and CDR2 SVGAGI. After removal of 6 bases from V and 8 bases from J, the junction contained 7 bases not matched to a gene. This CDR3 is built from 14 residues. The CDR3 loop is CASSRQGWDSPLHF. The DNA for the CDR3 is TGTGCCAGCAGCCGACAGGGATGGGATTCACCCCTCCACTTT.

This clone was picked up many times. Here the CDR3 reads CASSRRSGANVLTF. The CDR3 nucleotides read TGTGCCAGCAGTAGGAGATCTGGGGCCAACGTCCTGACTTTC. The V gene is TRBV6-5, the J gene TRBJ2-6, with D unclear. The CDR3 is 14 residues long. Germline V gene lookup returns CDR1 MNHEY and CDR2 SVGAGI. The V gene lost 5 bases and the J gene lost 1 base, with 6 bases spanning the gap.

The chain combines TRBV18 with TRBJ1-2; 9 positions agree with TRBD1. Germline V gene lookup returns CDR1 KGHSH and CDR2 LQKENI. Trimming cost V 3 bases and J 0 bases; bases outside gene matches: 5. The CDR3 is 16 residues long. The chain's CDR3 is CASSPSDRGTNYGYTF. CDR3 DNA: TGTGCCAGCTCACCGTCTGACAGGGGGACTAACTATGGCTACACCTTC.

The rearrangement links TRBV20-1 to TRBJ2-1, with 8 bases aligning to TRBD1. The CDR3 loop spans 14 amino acids. J lost 5 bases, V lost 3 bases, and 6 bases had no gene match. CDR1 and CDR2 (germline): DFQATT, SNEGSKA (reference sequence). This CDR3 is CSASVGTGDNEQFF. The CDR3 bases are TGCAGTGCTAGTGTAGGGACAGGTGACAATGAGCAGTTCTTC.

This chain joins TRBV27 and TRBJ2-7, with D perhaps TRBD1 (5 bases). CDR1 is MNHEY and CDR2 is SMNVEV in the germline V gene (reference sequence). Between the trimmed V and J ends, which lost 4 bases and 6 bases, there was a span of 13 bases. This CDR3 has 13 amino acids. The CDR3 DNA is TGTGCCAGCAGTTACCAGAAAGGGGCCGAGCAGTACTTC. Amino acids: CASSYQKGAEQYF.

V is TRBV25-1 and J is TRBJ2-7; 11 positions agree with TRBD2. CDR3 length: 15 amino acids. Germline trimming cut 4 bases from V and 9 bases from J; bases unmatched to any gene: 11. The germline CDR1 and CDR2 sequences are MGHDK and SYGVNS. The CDR3 loop is CASSGELAGELAQYF. In DNA, the CDR3 is TGTGCCAGCAGTGGAGAACTAGCGGGAGAGCTCGCGCAGTACTTC.

This clone was picked up a small number of times. V usage is TRBV2 and J usage is TRBJ2-2; D uncertain. CDR3 length: 11 residues. The germline gives CDR1 SNHLY, CDR2 FYNNEI. V dropped 11 bases and J dropped 5 bases, with 9 bases sitting between them. CDR3 in amino acids: CASYRTGELFF. The CDR3 DNA is TGTGCCTCCTATAGAACCGGGGAGCTGTTTTTT.

The gene calls are TRBV6-2 or TRBV6-3 and TRBJ1-1; tentatively, D is TRBD1 (5 bases). The germline V gene encodes CDR1 MNHEY and CDR2 SVGEGT. The ends were cut back, 2 bases at V and 4 bases at J, with 8 bases in the middle. CDR3 length: 13 amino acids. As DNA, the CDR3 is TGTGCCAGCAGTTACGCCAGGGCCACTGAAGCTTTCTTT. Protein: CASSYARATEAFF.

About this clone: This could be a read error, since a much larger clone is one nucleotide away. V usage is TRBV6-5 and J usage is TRBJ2-5; no firm D call. CDR3 length: 15 amino acids. Trimming stripped 8 bases from V and 2 bases from J, with 18 bases between. CDR1 is MNHEY, CDR2 SVGAGI, per germline. For the CDR3, the DNA is TGTGCCAGCGCCATAGAGCAGGCCAGACAAGAGACCCAGTACTTC. It codes for CASAIEQARQETQYF.

The chain is built from TRBV18 and TRBJ1-2, with 10 bases matching TRBD1. V shed 3 bases, J shed 6 bases, and the junction held 7 bases outside the gene matches. Germline V gene sequence: CDR1 KGHSH, CDR2 LQKENI. The CDR3 covers 15 residues. The CDR3 is CASSPRDRGGDGYTF. The DNA of the CDR3 is TGTGCCAGCTCACCCCGGGACAGGGGTGGAGATGGCTACACCTTC.

The gene calls are TRBV6-5 and TRBJ1-6; 7 bases agree with TRBD1. This CDR3 region has 13 residues. V gave up 5 bases and J gave up 8 bases; unmatched junction bases: 3. Per germline, CDR1 MNHEY and CDR2 SVGAGI. CDR3 DNA: TGTGCCAGCAGTAACAGGGGCGATTCACCCCTCCACTTT. Its protein product is CASSNRGDSPLHF.

The rearrangement uses TRBV2 and TRBJ1-6; possible D gene TRBD1, 5 bases. Trimming took off 0 bases at V and 10 bases at J, with 10 bases between the two ends. CDR3 length: 14 residues. The germline V gene encodes CDR1 SNHLY and CDR2 FYNNEI. For the CDR3, the DNA is TGTGCCAGCAGTGAAGCCAGGGTGAAATCACCCCTCCACTTT. As protein: CASSEARVKSPLHF.

The genes are TRBV18 and TRBJ1-1; 8 positions agree with TRBD1. CDR1 and CDR2 (germline): KGHSH, LQKENI. This CDR3 has 15 amino acids. Trimming cost V 3 bases and J 4 bases; bases outside gene matches: 7. The CDR3 loop reads CASSPKQGAGTEAFF. Here the CDR3 DNA reads TGTGCCAGCTCACCGAAGCAGGGGGCTGGCACTGAAGCTTTCTTT.

This clone was found once. This chain links TRBV28 with TRBJ1-1, with a tentative D call TRBD1 (6 bases). V was clipped by 4 bases and J by 0 bases, with 15 bases between them. Germline loops: CDR1 MDHEN, CDR2 SYDVKM. The CDR3 totals 16 residues. The DNA of the CDR3 is TGTGCCAGCAGTTCGCCCGGGACAAACATGAACACTGAAGCTTTCTTT. As protein: CASSSPGTNMNTEAFF.

In this sample, this clone turned up once. The chain joins TRBV11-2 to TRBJ2-2; 10 bases align to TRBD2. This CDR3 is built from 15 residues. Germline V gives CDR1 SGHAT, CDR2 FQNNGV. Trimming at V came to 7 bases and at J to 1 base, leaving 3 bases not matched to a gene. CDR3 sequence: CASIGLAENTGELFF. The CDR3 coding sequence is TGTGCCAGCATCGGACTAGCGGAGAACACCGGGGAGCTGTTTTTT.

The J gene is TRBJ2-5, the V gene TRBV7-9; weak D call: TRBD1 (5 bases). This CDR3 is built from 18 residues. Germline CDR1 reads SEHNR; CDR2 reads FQNEAQ (reference sequence). Trimming left V 2 bases short and J 1 base short, with 20 bases between. CDR3 region: CASSLFLTPGFGQETQYF. CDR3 in DNA: TGTGCCAGCAGCTTATTTCTTACACCAGGGTTTGGCCAAGAGACCCAGTACTTC.

The chain employs TRBV11-2 and TRBJ2-7, with 8 bases aligning to TRBD2. The CDR3 is 15 amino acids. Germline V gene sequence: CDR1 SGHAT, CDR2 FQNNGV. Unmatched junction bases numbered 9, after V lost 5 bases and J lost 3 bases. The CDR3 region has the DNA TGTGCCAGCAGCCCCGCCGCGGGACTAGGCTACGAGCAGTACTTC. Its translation is CASSPAAGLGYEQYF.